This T cell receptor beta chain was identified in a study of blood T cell repertoires in COVID-19. In the study overall: The analysed material was cDNA or gDNA that came from T cells, B-cell-depleted T cells, or PBMCs.

The CDR3 length is 12 residues. Germline V gene data show CDR1 as ENHRY and CDR2 as SYGVKD. V lost 10 bases and J 6 bases, leaving 13 bases between the germline ends. Per the study methods: Using reference gene primer amplification, nucleated cell counts were estimated. Clones were read by immunoSEQ multiplex PCR, and TCRdb kept only the in-frame ones, dropping some. D and trimming come from the DNA, and the V and J calls and clone size come from that table. In the table there are roughly 190,000 clones, around 89% of which are singletons. This rearrangement joins TRBV10-3 to TRBJ1-5; unclear D gene. The sample was peripheral blood. The receptor comes from a human donor in a cohort sampled during active COVID-19. DNA of the CDR3: TGTGCCAGCGCAGAGGGCGGTCAGCCCCAGCATTTT. Its protein is CASAEGGQPQHF.